This T cell receptor beta chain was obtained from a study of low-dose radiotherapy and immunotherapy resistance in tumors. Study information: The study gave Cohort 2 1 Gy per fraction every two weeks, totaling 13 Gy over 26 weeks. Patients received 300 mg of oral aspirin each day across four cycles, commencing on cycle 1 day 1.

This clonotype was recorded at least ten times. Alpha and beta chains were covered, as first-strand cDNA relied on TRAV- and TRBV-specific primers. A 20-cycle PCR with a constant-region primer and V-primer adapter amplified TCRs. A single record per CDR3 protein comes from TCRdb applying MiXCR to the reads. The repertoire consists of about 100,000 distinct CDR3 sequences, with around 20% occurring once and the leading ten covering approximately 4%. Trimming cost V 4 bases and J 5 bases, with 12 bases left between them. This CDR3 spans 13 amino acids. Time point indicated: after trial treatment. The treatment denotes: LDRT plus nivolumab, ipilimumab, low-dose cyclophosphamide and aspirin (RACIN trial).

The sequence derives from a male donor with prostate cancer. J is TRBJ2-7 and V is TRBV12-3 or TRBV12-4, with TRBD1 as a possible D gene (5 bases). The sample in question was PBMCs, obtained after low-dose radiotherapy plus immunotherapy. In DNA, the CDR3 is TGTGCCAGCAGTTCAGCAGGGCTGGACGAGCAGTACTTC. It specifies CASSSAGLDEQYF.